The 14 T cell receptor beta chains listed next were all sequenced from one sample in a study of identifying expanded T cells in peripheral blood. Using immunoSEQ multiplex PCR, the repertoire was profiled, and TCRdb retains in-frame clones only, with some absent. The top ten clones hold around 15% of a sample with about 100,000 clones, about 89% of them seen once. Material: blood. The origin of the receptors is a person aged 18-69 years in good health.

The chain has TRBV5-5 and TRBJ1-2, with 7 bases lining up with TRBD1. This CDR3 has 17 amino acids. Germline trimming cut 4 bases from V and 5 bases from J; bases unmatched to any gene: 17. Germline V lookup: CDR1 SGHKS, CDR2 YYEKEE (reference sequence). CDR3 sequence (DNA): TGTGCCAGCAGCCCTGATAATTACGAACAGGGGATTTATGGCTACACCTTC. Protein product: CASSPDNYEQGIYGYTF.

This chain connects TRBV6-1 to TRBJ1-2; TRBD1 is a possible D gene (5 bases). CDR1 and CDR2 (germline): MNHNS, SASEGT. V was trimmed by 5 bases and J by 8 bases, leaving 9 bases between them. The CDR3 totals 11 residues. The chain's CDR3 is CASSYGTGYTF. Written as DNA, the CDR3 is TGTGCCAGCAGTTACGGGACGGGCTACACCTTC.

The genes are TRBV4-3 and TRBJ2-7; 10 bases agree with TRBD1. After removal of 4 bases from V and 2 bases from J, the junction contained 2 bases not matched to a gene. The CDR3 has 14 residues. The germline V gene encodes CDR1 LGHNA and CDR2 YSLEER. The CDR3 bases are TGCGCCAGCAGCCTTGGACAGGGGGCCTACGAGCAGTACTTC. This encodes CASSLGQGAYEQYF.

CDR3 sequence reads: CASRTVVSGNTIYF. The CDR3 DNA follows: TGTGCCAGTAGGACGGTCGTTTCTGGAAACACCATATATTTT. The chain is built from TRBV19 and TRBJ1-3; no clear D gene. V lost 6 bases, J lost 1 base, and 10 bases lay in between. The CDR3 spans 14 residues. The germline V gene has CDR1 LNHDA and CDR2 SQIVND (reference sequence).

This rearrangement joins TRBV28 to TRBJ1-2; D unclear. Deletions cut 5 bases from V and 5 bases from J, with 12 bases between. Germline V gives CDR1 MDHEN, CDR2 SYDVKM. The CDR3 sequence is 13 residues long. The CDR3 loop is CASSPRGRYGYTF. CDR3 bases: TGTGCCAGCAGTCCCCGCGGGAGATATGGCTACACCTTC.

V is TRBV5-5 and J is TRBJ1-5; D not resolved. CDR3 length: 13 residues. Germline V lookup: CDR1 SGHKS, CDR2 YYEKEE (reference sequence). Trimming stripped 2 bases from V and 3 bases from J, with 6 bases between. The CDR3 sequence is CASSFNPNQPQHF. CDR3 nucleotides: TGTGCCAGCAGCTTTAACCCCAATCAGCCCCAGCATTTT. Based on the CDR3 plus reference TRBV5-5 and TRBJ1-5, the full variable domain is DAGVTQSPTHLIKTRGQQVTLRCSPISGHKSVSWYQQVLGQGPQFIFQYYEKEERGRGNFPDRFSARQFPNYSSELNVNALLLGDSALYLCASSFNPNQPQHFGDGTRLSIL.

The chain joins TRBV7-9 to TRBJ1-2; TRBD1 is a possible D gene (5 bases). V shed 2 bases and J shed 3 bases, with 13 bases lying between them. From germline, CDR1 is SEHNR and CDR2 FQNEAQ (reference sequence). The CDR3 is 15 amino acids. CDR3 in DNA: TGTGCCAGCAGCTTACTCGTCACAGGCGACTATGGCTACACCTTC. As protein: CASSLLVTGDYGYTF.

The rearrangement uses TRBV28 and TRBJ2-7; no definite D call. CDR1 and CDR2 from the germline V gene are MDHEN and SYDVKM. V lost 4 bases and J lost 4, with 5 bases in between. This CDR3 has 11 residues. Here the CDR3 reads CASSYAYEQYF. In DNA, the CDR3 is TGTGCCAGCAGTTACGCGTACGAGCAGTACTTC. Full variable domain (remainder filled in from reference TRBV28 and TRBJ2-7): DVKVTQSSRYLVKRTGEKVFLECVQDMDHENMFWYRQDPGLGLRLIYFSYDVKMKEKGDIPEGYSVSREKKERFSLILESASTNQTSMYLCASSYAYEQYFGPGTRLTVT.

The rearrangement joins TRBV7-2 to TRBJ1-2; TRBD1 matches 9 bases. This CDR3 comprises 14 residues. J was trimmed by 6 bases and V by 1 base; bases with no gene match: 3. Germline CDR1 SGHTA, CDR2 FQGNSA. The CDR3 loop is CASSLDRTGDGYTF. The CDR3 DNA follows: TGTGCCAGCAGCTTAGATCGGACAGGGGATGGCTACACCTTC.

The chain is built from TRBV10-3 and TRBJ2-4; D is unclear. CDR3 length: 14 residues. Trimming pared 6 bases from V and 1 base from J, leaving 10 bases between. The V gene's germline CDR1 is ENHRY and CDR2 SYGVKD. The CDR3 loop reads CAIRDPQAKNIQYF. The CDR3 bases are TGTGCCATCAGGGACCCCCAGGCCAAAAACATTCAGTACTTC.

The chain is built from TRBV4-2 and TRBJ2-5; D remains ambiguous. Trimming removed 3 bases from V and 5 bases from J, with 13 bases in between. The germline V gene encodes CDR1 LGHNA and CDR2 YNFKEQ. This CDR3 region has 14 residues. CDR3 nucleotides: TGTGCCAGCAGCCAGGCCAGGAAGTACGAGACCCAGTACTTC. It translates to CASSQARKYETQYF.

The rearrangement joins TRBV11-2 to TRBJ1-4, with 10 bases lining up with TRBD1. Germline loops: CDR1 SGHAT, CDR2 FQNNGV. V shed 5 bases, J shed 6 bases, and the junction held 9 bases outside the gene matches. The CDR3 has 16 amino acids. The CDR3 region is CASSDFNGQGDEKLFF. The CDR3 region has the DNA TGTGCCAGCAGCGACTTCAATGGACAGGGGGATGAAAAACTGTTTTTT.

The J gene is TRBJ2-1, the V gene TRBV27; 12 bases are a match to TRBD2. After removal of 6 bases from V and 6 bases from J, the junction contained 6 bases not matched to a gene. CDR3 length: 15 amino acids. Germline lookup yields CDR1 MNHEY and CDR2 SMNVEV (reference sequence). CDR3 residues: CASSRGLAGLNEQFF. CDR3 bases: TGTGCCAGCAGCCGTGGACTAGCGGGGCTCAATGAGCAGTTCTTC.

On this clone: One end of the junction is discordant with germline, which a read error may explain. This chain uses TRBV6-5 with TRBJ2-7; D remains ambiguous. The CDR3 loop spans 13 amino acids. CDR1 is MNHEY and CDR2 is SVGAGI in the germline V gene. The DNA of the CDR3 is TGTGCCACCAGTTCCACCCTCTCCTACGAGCAGTACTTC. It encodes CATSSTLSYEQYF.